This T cell receptor beta chain was observed in a study of OX40 agonist ivuxolimab in advanced cancers. At the level of the study: The patients got ivuxolimab, which is an agonistic anti-OX40 (CD134) antibody. Study-wide results and caveats: Mean expanded clone counts were higher in CD8+ than CD4+ T cells.

V lost 7 bases and J lost 7, with 17 bases in between. The length of the CDR3 is 13 residues. Germline CDR1 reads SGHRS; CDR2 reads YFSETQ. As for this clone: Its target is not known.

The data were produced by immunoSEQ multiplex PCR, yet TCRdb's version contains in-frame clones alone and is incomplete. The data show about 33,000 clones, 80% to 90% seen once. This chain uses TRBV5-1 with TRBJ1-1; D gene uncertain. The sequencing here drew on CD4+ or CD8+ T cells sorted from blood, taken in a trial of the OX40 agonist ivuxolimab. The sequence was collected from an adult with an advanced solid tumor such as melanoma, head and neck, liver or kidney cancer. CDR3 region: CASARQTQLEAFF. The CDR3 DNA sequence: TGCGCCAGCGCCCGTCAGACCCAGCTTGAAGCTTTCTTT.